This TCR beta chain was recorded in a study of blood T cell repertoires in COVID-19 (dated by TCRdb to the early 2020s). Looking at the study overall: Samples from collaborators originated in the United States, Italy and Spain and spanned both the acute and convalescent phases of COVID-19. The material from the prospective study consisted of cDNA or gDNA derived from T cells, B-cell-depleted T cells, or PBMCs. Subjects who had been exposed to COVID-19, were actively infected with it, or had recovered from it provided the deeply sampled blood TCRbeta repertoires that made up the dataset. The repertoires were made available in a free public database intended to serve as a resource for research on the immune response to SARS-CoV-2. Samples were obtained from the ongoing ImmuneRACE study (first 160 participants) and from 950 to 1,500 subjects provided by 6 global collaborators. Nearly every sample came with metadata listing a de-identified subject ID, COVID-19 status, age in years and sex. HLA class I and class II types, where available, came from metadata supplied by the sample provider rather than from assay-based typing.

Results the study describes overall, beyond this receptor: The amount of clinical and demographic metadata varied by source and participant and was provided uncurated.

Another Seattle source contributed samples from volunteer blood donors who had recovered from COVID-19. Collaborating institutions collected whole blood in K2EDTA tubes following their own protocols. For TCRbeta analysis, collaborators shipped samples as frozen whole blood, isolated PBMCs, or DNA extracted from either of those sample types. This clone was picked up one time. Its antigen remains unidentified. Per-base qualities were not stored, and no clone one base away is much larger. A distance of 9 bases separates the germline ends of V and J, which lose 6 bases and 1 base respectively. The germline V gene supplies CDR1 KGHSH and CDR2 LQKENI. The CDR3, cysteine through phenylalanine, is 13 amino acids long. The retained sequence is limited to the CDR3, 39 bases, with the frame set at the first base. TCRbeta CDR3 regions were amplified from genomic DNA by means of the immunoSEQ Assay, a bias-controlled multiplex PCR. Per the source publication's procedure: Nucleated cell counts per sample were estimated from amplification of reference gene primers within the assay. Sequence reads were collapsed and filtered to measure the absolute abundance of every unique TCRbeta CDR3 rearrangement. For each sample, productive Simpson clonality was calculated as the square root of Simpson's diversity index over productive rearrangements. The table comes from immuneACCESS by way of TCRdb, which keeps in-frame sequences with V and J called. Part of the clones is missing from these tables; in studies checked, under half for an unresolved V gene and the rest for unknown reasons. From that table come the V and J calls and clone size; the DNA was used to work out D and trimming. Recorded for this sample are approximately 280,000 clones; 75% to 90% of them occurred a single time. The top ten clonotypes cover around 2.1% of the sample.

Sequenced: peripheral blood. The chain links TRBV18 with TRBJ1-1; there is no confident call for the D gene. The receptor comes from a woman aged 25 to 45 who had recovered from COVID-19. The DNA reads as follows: TGTGCCAGCTCGTATAGCGGGAACACTGAAGCTTTCTTT. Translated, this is CASSYSGNTEAFF.